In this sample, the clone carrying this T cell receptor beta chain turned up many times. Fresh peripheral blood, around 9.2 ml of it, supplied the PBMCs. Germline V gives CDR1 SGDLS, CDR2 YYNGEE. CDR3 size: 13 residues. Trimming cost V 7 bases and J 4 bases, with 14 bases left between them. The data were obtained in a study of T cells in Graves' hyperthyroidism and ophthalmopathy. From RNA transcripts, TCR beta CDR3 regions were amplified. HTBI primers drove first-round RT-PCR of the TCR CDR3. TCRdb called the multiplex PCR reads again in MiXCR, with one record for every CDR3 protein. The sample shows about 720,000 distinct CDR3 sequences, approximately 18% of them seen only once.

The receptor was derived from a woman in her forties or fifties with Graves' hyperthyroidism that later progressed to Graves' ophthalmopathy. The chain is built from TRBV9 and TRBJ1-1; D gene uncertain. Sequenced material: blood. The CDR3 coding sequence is TGTGCCAGCGGGGAGGGTCAGACCACTGAAGCTTTCTTT. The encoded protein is CASGEGQTTEAFF. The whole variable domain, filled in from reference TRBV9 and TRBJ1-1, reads DSGVTQTPKHLITATGQRVTLRCSPRSGDLSVYWYQQSLDQGLQFLIQYYNGEERAKGNILERFSAQQFPDLHSELNLSSLELGDSALYFCASGEGQTTEAFFGQGTRLTVV.